The rows below give T cell receptor beta chains drawn from one sample of a study of control samples from healthy donors and cancer patients. Clones were read by immunoSEQ multiplex PCR, and TCRdb kept only the in-frame ones, dropping some. Here the sample spans around 170,000 clones, 92% being singletons. Specimen: blood. The receptors stem from a woman in her 30s in good health. Both conserved end residues are part of each CDR3. D genes are given only for firm matches. A row's size may be missing; if present it is once, few, many or a size class.

J | V | size | D | CDR3 | DNA
TRBJ2-5 | TRBV2 | - | - | CASTLLGGQETQYF | TGTGCCAGCACCCTTCTGGGGGGCCAAGAGACCCAGTACTTC
TRBJ1-2 | TRBV6-4 | - | - | CASFGQRVLNYGYTF | TGTGCCAGCTTCGGACAGCGGGTCCTTAACTATGGCTACACCTTC
TRBJ2-7 | TRBV5-1 | - | TRBD2 | CASSGPGSGRAWEQYF | TGCGCCAGCAGCGGCCCGGGCAGCGGGAGGGCCTGGGAGCAGTACTTC
TRBJ2-3 | TRBV18 | - | TRBD2 | CASSPQLAGGTDTQYF | TGTGCCAGCTCACCACAGTTAGCGGGAGGCACAGATACGCAGTATTTT
TRBJ1-5 | TRBV10-3 | - | - | CAISESSSNQPQHF | TGTGCCATCAGTGAGTCCTCTAGCAATCAGCCCCAGCATTTT
TRBJ2-3 | TRBV28 | - | - | CASSLRDSSRAYTQYF | TGTGCCAGCAGTCTTAGGGACTCCTCGAGGGCTTATACGCAGTATTTT
TRBJ1-3 | TRBV30 | - | - | CAWIQVSNTIYF | TGTGCCTGGATTCAGGTTTCAAACACCATATATTTT
TRBJ2-2 | TRBV10-3 | - | TRBD1 | CAISEEQGTGELFF | TGTGCCATCAGTGAAGAACAGGGGACCGGGGAGCTGTTTTTT
TRBJ2-7 | TRBV28 | - | - | CASSFGGGPLYEQYF | TGTGCCAGCAGTTTTGGTGGAGGACCTCTCTACGAGCAGTACTTC
TRBJ2-1 | TRBV4-2 | - | - | CASSQDDSSYNEQFF | TGTGCCAGCAGCCAAGACGACAGCTCCTACAATGAGCAGTTCTTC
TRBJ2-1 | TRBV28 | once | TRBD1 | CASSLSGTGSYNEQFF | TGTGCCAGCAGTTTAAGTGGGACAGGGTCCTACAATGAGCAGTTCTTC
TRBJ2-1 | TRBV7-9 | - | - | CASSSKHLTYNEQFF | TGTGCCAGCAGCTCTAAACATTTGACCTACAATGAGCAGTTCTTC
TRBJ2-3 | TRBV3-1/TRBV3-2 | - | TRBD1 | CASSPGQGFGSSTDTQYF | TGTGCCAGCAGCCCGGGACAGGGTTTCGGGAGTTCCACAGATACGCAGTATTTT
TRBJ1-1 | TRBV7-9 | - | - | CASSLDNTEAFF | TGTGCCAGCAGCTTAGACAACACTGAAGCTTTCTTT
TRBJ2-6 | TRBV28 | - | TRBD2 | CASSLYGGGRSGANVLTF | TGTGCCAGCAGTTTATATGGCGGGGGGCGCTCTGGGGCCAACGTCCTGACTTTC
TRBJ2-2 | TRBV3-1/TRBV3-2 | - | - | CAGSPTTSGELFF | TGTGCCGGCAGCCCCACTACATCCGGGGAGCTGTTTTTT
TRBJ2-3 | TRBV27 | - | TRBD2 | CASSGLAGASTDTQYF | TGTGCCAGCTCGGGACTAGCGGGAGCTAGCACAGATACGCAGTATTTT
TRBJ2-6 | TRBV5-4 | - | TRBD1 | CASSGNRGGANVLTF | TGTGCCAGCAGCGGAAACAGGGGTGGGGCCAACGTCCTGACTTTC